One and the same sample provided the 11 T cell receptor beta chains below, sequenced in a study of blood T cell repertoires in COVID-19. Using immunoSEQ multiplex PCR, the repertoire was profiled, and TCRdb retains in-frame clones only, with some absent. The repertoire holds a few hundred thousand clones, with roughly 90% as singletons. The sample taken for sequencing was PBMCs or T cells enriched from blood (not recorded which). Receptors originate from a woman aged 45-65 years who had been exposed to COVID-19.

This clone was seen only a few times. The CDR3 region is CASSEVADYEQYF. The CDR3 nucleotides read TGTGCCAGCAGTGAAGTGGCAGACTACGAGCAGTACTTC. The rearrangement links TRBV2 to TRBJ2-7; the D is unclear. V was shortened by 1 base and J by 3 bases, with 7 bases between the two germline ends. The CDR3 totals 13 residues. The V gene's germline CDR1 is SNHLY and CDR2 FYNNEI.

This clone was observed a handful of times. The rearrangement links TRBV11-2 to TRBJ1-2, with TRBD1 as a possible D gene (6 bases). Germline V gene sequence: CDR1 SGHAT, CDR2 FQNNGV. The CDR3 contains 14 residues. The V end was cut by 1 base, the J end by 8 bases, with 14 bases between. The CDR3 region is CASSLAGSGEGYTF. In DNA, the CDR3 is TGTGCCAGCAGCTTAGCTGGGTCAGGGGAGGGCTACACCTTC. Complete variable domain (other parts from reference TRBV11-2 and TRBJ1-2): EAGVAQSPRYKIIEKRQSVAFWCNPISGHATLYWYQQILGQGPKLLIQFQNNGVVDDSQLPKDRFSAERLKGVDSTLKIQPAKLEDSAVYLCASSLAGSGEGYTFGSGTRLTVV.

The chain combines TRBV7-9 with TRBJ2-1; tentative D call: TRBD2 (6 bases). The germline V gene encodes CDR1 SEHNR and CDR2 FQNEAQ (reference sequence). The CDR3 is 12 amino acids. V was trimmed by 4 bases and J by 7 bases, leaving 8 bases between them. The CDR3 protein is CASSWEENEQFF. The CDR3 DNA sequence: TGTGCCAGCAGCTGGGAGGAGAATGAGCAGTTCTTC.

The chain recombines TRBV5-4 with TRBJ2-1, with 12 bases identical to TRBD1. Trimming cost V 5 bases and J 5 bases; bases outside gene matches: 2. The CDR3 has 14 residues. From germline, CDR1 is SGHNT and CDR2 YYREEE (reference sequence). The CDR3 coding sequence is TGTGCCAGCAGAGGGACAGGGGGCAACAATGAGCAGTTCTTC. It encodes CASRGTGGNNEQFF.

The genes are TRBV20-1 and TRBJ2-5; 8 bases are a match to TRBD2. V gave up 3 bases and J gave up 1 base; unmatched junction bases: 4. Germline lookup yields CDR1 DFQATT and CDR2 SNEGSKA (reference sequence). The CDR3 extends over 14 amino acids. DNA of the CDR3: TGCAGTGCTAGTAGCGGGACTACCCAAGAGACCCAGTACTTC. This translates into CSASSGTTQETQYF.

The chain carries TRBV29-1 and TRBJ1-1; 12 bases align to TRBD1. With V trimmed by 1 base and J by 10 bases, 7 bases remained unmatched. CDR1 and CDR2 (germline): SQVTM, ANQGSEA. The CDR3 totals 14 residues. Written as DNA, the CDR3 is TGCAGCGTTGAAGGGGGGACAGGGGGCATAGGAGCTTTCTTT. Its translation is CSVEGGTGGIGAFF.

The V gene is TRBV18, the J gene TRBJ1-2, with D hard to call. This CDR3 is built from 14 residues. V shed 4 bases and J shed 3 bases, with 12 bases lying between them. Per germline, CDR1 KGHSH and CDR2 LQKENI. This chain's CDR3 is CASSRQTEHYGYTF. Written as DNA, the CDR3 is TGTGCCAGCTCACGCCAAACTGAGCACTATGGCTACACCTTC.

The chain joins TRBV5-4 to TRBJ2-7, with D possibly being TRBD1 (6 bases). Germline loops: CDR1 SGHNT, CDR2 YYREEE (reference sequence). The CDR3 spans 14 residues. V was pared by 4 bases and J by 2 bases, with 13 bases between. CDR3: CASSDPGQPYEQYF. The CDR3 nucleotides are TGTGCCAGCAGCGACCCGGGACAACCCTACGAGCAGTACTTC.

V is TRBV30 and J is TRBJ1-2; 8 bases align to TRBD1. V was clipped by 2 bases and J by 3 bases; unmatched bases: 11. CDR1 is GTSNPN, CDR2 SVGIG, per germline (reference sequence). The CDR3 length is 16 residues. CDR3 amino acids: CAWSPDRASGYYGYTF. The CDR3 bases are TGTGCCTGGAGTCCGGACAGGGCTAGCGGCTACTATGGCTACACCTTC.

The V gene is TRBV30, the J gene TRBJ1-6; tentative D call: TRBD1 (6 bases). Germline assignment: CDR1 GTSNPN and CDR2 SVGIG (reference sequence). This CDR3 is built from 13 residues. V was trimmed by 8 bases and J by 5 bases, leaving 13 bases between them. CDR3 loop: CAGGRQDNSPLHF. For the CDR3, the DNA is TGTGCCGGCGGTCGACAGGATAATTCACCCCTCCACTTT.

The chain is built from TRBV30 and TRBJ2-7, with 13 bases that match TRBD2. In germline, CDR1 is GTSNPN, CDR2 SVGIG (reference sequence). The trim removed 3 bases at V and 1 base at J, leaving 6 bases unmatched. CDR3 size: 16 residues. As DNA, the CDR3 is TGTGCCTGGAGAACTAGCGGGGGGGCCTGGTCCTACGAGCAGTACTTC. Translated: CAWRTSGGAWSYEQYF.